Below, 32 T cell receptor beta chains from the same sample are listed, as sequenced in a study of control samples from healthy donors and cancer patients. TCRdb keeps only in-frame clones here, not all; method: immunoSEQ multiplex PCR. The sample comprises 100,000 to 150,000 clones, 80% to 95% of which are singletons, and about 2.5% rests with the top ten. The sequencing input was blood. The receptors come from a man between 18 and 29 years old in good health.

This CDR3 reads CASRGVVYEQYF. CDR3 DNA sequence: TGTGCCAGCAGGGGGGTCGTCTACGAGCAGTACTTC. V usage is TRBV2 and J usage is TRBJ2-7; perhaps D is TRBD1 or TRBD2 (5 bases each). This CDR3 contains 12 residues. V lost 6 bases to trimming and J lost 3 bases, with 9 bases between them. The germline V gene has CDR1 SNHLY and CDR2 FYNNEI.

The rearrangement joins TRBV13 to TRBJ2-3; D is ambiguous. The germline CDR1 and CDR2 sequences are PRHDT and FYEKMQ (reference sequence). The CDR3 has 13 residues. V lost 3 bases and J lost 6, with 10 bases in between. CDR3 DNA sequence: TGTGCCAGCAGCTTGTGGGGTTTGGATACGCAGTATTTT. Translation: CASSLWGLDTQYF.

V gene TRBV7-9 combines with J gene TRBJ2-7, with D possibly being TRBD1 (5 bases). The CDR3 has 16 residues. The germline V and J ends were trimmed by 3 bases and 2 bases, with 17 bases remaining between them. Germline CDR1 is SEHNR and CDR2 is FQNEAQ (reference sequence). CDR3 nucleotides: TGTGCCAGCAGCTTCCCTTCAGGGCCCCCCCCCTACGAGCAGTACTTC. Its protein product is CASSFPSGPPPYEQYF.

The CDR3 is CASSPAASGVDTQYF. CDR3 in DNA: TGCGCCAGCAGCCCGGCGGCGAGCGGGGTTGATACGCAGTATTTT. The chain is built from TRBV5-1 and TRBJ2-3; 7 nucleotides match TRBD2. J gave up 6 bases and V 4 bases, and 11 bases lay outside the gene matches. Germline values: CDR1 SGHRS, CDR2 YFSETQ. The CDR3 extends over 15 amino acids.

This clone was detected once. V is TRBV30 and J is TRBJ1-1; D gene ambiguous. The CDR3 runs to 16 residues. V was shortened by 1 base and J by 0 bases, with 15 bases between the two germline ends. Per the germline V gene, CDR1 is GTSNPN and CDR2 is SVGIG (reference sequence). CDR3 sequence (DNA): TGTGCCTGGAGTGGGCGGGAGGGCAGGATGAACACTGAAGCTTTCTTT. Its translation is CAWSGREGRMNTEAFF.

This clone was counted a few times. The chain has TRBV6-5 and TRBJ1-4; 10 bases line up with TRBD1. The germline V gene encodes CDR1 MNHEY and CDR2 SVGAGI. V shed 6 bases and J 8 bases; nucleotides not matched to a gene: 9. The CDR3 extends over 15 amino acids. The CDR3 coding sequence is TGTGCCAGCAGCGCCTCGACAGGGGGCTTGGAAAAACTGTTTTTT. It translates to CASSASTGGLEKLFF.

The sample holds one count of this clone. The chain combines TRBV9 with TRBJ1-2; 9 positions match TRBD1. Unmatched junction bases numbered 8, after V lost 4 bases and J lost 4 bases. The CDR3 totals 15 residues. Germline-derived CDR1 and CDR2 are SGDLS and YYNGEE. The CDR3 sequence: CASSPQQGAGYGYTF. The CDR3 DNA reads TGTGCCAGCAGCCCTCAACAGGGGGCAGGCTATGGCTACACCTTC.

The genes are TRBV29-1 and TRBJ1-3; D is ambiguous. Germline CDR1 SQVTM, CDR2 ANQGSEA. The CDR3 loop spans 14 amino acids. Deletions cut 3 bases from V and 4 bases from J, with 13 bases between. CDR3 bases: TGCAGCGTTGACGCGGGATCGGACGGAAACACCATATATTTT. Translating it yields CSVDAGSDGNTIYF.

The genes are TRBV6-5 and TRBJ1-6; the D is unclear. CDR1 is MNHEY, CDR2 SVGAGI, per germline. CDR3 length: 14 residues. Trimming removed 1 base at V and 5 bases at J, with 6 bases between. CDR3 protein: CASSYLQHNSPLHF. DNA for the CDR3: TGTGCCAGCAGTTACTTACAGCATAATTCACCCCTCCACTTT.

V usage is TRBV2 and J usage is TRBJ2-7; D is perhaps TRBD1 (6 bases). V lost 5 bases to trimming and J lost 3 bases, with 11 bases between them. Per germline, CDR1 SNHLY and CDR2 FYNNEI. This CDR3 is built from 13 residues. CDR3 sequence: CASSPTGLYEQYF. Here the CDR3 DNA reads TGTGCCAGCAGTCCGACAGGTCTCTACGAGCAGTACTTC.

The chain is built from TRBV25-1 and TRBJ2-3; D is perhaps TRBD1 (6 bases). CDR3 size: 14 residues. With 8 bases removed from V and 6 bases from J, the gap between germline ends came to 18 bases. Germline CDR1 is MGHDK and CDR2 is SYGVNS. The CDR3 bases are TGTGCCAGCGGGCGTGGGGGCCCTAGGGATACGCAGTATTTT. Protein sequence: CASGRGGPRDTQYF.

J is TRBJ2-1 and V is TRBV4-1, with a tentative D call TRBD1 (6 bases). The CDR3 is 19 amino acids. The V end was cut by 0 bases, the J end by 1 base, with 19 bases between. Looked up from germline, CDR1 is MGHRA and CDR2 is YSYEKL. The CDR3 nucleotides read TGCGCCAGCAGCCAAGATTCTTTAAGGGACACCTTATCCTACAATGAGCAGTTCTTC. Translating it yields CASSQDSLRDTLSYNEQFF.

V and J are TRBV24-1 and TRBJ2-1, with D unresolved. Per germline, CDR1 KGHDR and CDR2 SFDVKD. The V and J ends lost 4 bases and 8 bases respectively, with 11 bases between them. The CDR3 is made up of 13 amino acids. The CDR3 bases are TGTGCCACCAGTGAGCCGAGTAGGGATGAGCAGTTCTTC. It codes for CATSEPSRDEQFF.

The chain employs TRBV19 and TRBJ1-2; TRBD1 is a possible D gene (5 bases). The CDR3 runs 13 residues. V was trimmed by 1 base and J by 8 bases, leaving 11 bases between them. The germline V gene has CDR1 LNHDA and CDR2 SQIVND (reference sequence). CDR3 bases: TGTGCCAGTAGTATAGGCAGGGTTGACGGCTACACCTTC. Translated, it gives CASSIGRVDGYTF.

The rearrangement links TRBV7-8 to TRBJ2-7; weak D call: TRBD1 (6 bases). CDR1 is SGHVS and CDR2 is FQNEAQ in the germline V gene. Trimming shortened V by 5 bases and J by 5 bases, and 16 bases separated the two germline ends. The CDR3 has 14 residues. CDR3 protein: CASSTGPGVNEQYF. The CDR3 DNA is TGTGCCAGCAGCACCGGGCCAGGGGTCAACGAGCAGTACTTC.

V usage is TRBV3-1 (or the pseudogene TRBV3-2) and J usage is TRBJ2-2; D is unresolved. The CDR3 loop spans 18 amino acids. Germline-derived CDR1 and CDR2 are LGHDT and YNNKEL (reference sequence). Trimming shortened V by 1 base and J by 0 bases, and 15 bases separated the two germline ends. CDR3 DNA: TGTGCCAGCAGCCAAGGGGGATCGGTACTCCCGAACACCGGGGAGCTGTTTTTT. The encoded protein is CASSQGGSVLPNTGELFF.

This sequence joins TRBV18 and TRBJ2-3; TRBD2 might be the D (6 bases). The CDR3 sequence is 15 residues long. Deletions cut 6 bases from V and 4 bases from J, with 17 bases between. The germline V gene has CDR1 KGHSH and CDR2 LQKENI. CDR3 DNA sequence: TGTGCCAGCTCGATACGGCGGGACGTAGCAGATACGCAGTATTTT. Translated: CASSIRRDVADTQYF.

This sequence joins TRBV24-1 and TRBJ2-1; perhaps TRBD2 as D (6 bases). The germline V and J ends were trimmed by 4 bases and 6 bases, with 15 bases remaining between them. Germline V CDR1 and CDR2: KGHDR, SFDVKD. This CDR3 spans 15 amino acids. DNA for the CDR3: TGTGCCACCAGTGACCGATCGGGGGTAAGCAATGAGCAGTTCTTC. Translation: CATSDRSGVSNEQFF.

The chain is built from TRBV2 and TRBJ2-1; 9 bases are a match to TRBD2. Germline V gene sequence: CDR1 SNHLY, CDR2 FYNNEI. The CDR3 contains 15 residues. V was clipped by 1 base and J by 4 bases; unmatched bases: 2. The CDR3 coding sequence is TGTGCCAGCAGTGAAGGCCTAGCGGGATACAATGAGCAGTTCTTC. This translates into CASSEGLAGYNEQFF.

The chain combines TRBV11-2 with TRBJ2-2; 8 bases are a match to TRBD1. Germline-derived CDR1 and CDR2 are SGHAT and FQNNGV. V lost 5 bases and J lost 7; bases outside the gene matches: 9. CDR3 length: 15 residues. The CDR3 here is CASSTRTGYHGELFF. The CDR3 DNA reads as TGTGCCAGCAGCACACGGACAGGGTATCACGGGGAGCTGTTTTTT.

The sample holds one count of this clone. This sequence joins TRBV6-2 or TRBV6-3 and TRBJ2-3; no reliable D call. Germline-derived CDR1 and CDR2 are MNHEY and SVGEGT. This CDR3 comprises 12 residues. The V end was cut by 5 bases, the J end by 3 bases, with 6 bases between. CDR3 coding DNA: TGTGCCAGCAGTATAGAAACAGATACGCAGTATTTT. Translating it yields CASSIETDTQYF.

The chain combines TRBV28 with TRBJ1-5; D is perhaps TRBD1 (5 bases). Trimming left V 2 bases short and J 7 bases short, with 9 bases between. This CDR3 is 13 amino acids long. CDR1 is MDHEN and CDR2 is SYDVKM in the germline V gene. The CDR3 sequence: CASSLEGKQPQHF. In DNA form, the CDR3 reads TGTGCCAGCAGTTTAGAGGGGAAACAGCCCCAGCATTTT. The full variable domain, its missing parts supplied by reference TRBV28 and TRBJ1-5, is DVKVTQSSRYLVKRTGEKVFLECVQDMDHENMFWYRQDPGLGLRLIYFSYDVKMKEKGDIPEGYSVSREKKERFSLILESASTNQTSMYLCASSLEGKQPQHFGDGTRLSIL.

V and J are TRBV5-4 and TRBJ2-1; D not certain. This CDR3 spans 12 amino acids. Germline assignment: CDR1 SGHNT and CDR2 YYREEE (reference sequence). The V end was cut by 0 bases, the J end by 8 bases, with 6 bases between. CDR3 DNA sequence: TGTGCCAGCAGCTTGGATTTCGATGAGCAGTTCTTC. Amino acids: CASSLDFDEQFF.

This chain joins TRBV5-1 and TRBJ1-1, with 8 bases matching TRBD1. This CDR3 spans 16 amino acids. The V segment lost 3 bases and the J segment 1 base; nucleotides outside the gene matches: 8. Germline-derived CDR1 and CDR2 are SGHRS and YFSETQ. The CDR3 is CASSYEQGEGNTEAFF. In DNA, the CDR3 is TGCGCCAGCAGCTACGAACAGGGGGAAGGGAACACTGAAGCTTTCTTT.

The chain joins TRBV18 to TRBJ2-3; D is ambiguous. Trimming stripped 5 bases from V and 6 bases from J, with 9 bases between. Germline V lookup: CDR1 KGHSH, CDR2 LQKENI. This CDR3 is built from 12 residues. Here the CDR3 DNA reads TGTGCCAGCTCAGATTACGGGGATACGCAGTATTTT. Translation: CASSDYGDTQYF.

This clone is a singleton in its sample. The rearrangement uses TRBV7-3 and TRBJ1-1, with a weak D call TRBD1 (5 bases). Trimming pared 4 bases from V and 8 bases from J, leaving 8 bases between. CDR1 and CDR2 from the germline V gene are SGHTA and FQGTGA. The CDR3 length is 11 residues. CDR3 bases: TGTGCCAGCAGCTCGGGACGGGAAGCTTTCTTT. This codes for CASSSGREAFF.

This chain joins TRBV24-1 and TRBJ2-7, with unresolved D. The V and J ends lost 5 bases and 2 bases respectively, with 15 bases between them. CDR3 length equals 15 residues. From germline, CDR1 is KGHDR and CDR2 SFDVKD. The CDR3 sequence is CATSGEHAETYEQYV. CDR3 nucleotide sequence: TGTGCCACCAGTGGCGAGCATGCGGAGACCTACGAGCAGTACGTC.

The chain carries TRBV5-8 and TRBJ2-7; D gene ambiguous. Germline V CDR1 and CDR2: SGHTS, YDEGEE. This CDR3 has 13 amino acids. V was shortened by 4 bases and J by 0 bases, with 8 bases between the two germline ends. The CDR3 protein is CASSPRSSYEQYV. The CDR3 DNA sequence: TGTGCCAGCAGCCCAAGGAGCTCCTACGAGCAGTACGTC.

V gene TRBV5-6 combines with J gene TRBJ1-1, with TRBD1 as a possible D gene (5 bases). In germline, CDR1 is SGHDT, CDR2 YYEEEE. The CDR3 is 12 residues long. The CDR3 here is CATRSGGAEAFF. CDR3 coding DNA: TGTGCTACGAGGTCGGGAGGGGCTGAAGCTTTCTTT.

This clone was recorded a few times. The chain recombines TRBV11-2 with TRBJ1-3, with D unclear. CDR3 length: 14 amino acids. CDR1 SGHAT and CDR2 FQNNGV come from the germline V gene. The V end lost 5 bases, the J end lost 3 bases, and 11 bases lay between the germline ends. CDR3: CASSPSGVGNTIYF. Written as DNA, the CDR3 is TGTGCCAGCAGCCCGAGTGGAGTTGGAAACACCATATATTTT.

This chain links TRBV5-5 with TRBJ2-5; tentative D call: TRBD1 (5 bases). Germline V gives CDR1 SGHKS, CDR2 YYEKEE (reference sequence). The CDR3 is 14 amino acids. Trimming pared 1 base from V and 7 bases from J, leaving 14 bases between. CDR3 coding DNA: TGTGCCAGCAGCTTGCGACCCAGCCAGGGGACCCAGTACTTC. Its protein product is CASSLRPSQGTQYF.

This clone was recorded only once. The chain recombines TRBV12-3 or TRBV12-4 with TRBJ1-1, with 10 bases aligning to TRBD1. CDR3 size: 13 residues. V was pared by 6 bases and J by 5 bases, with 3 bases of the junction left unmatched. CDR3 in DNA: TGTGCCAGCAGCCGACAGGGGGCTACTGAAGCTTTCTTT. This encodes CASSRQGATEAFF.